This is a list of T cell receptor beta chains from one sample in a study of T cells in Graves' hyperthyroidism and ophthalmopathy. TCRdb reanalysed the multiplex PCR reads using MiXCR and keeps one entry per CDR3 protein. This table has some 350,000 distinct CDR3 sequences, over 15% appearing once. Sequencing used blood. The origin of the receptors is a woman aged 18-29 years with Graves' hyperthyroidism. CDR3s include the opening cysteine and the closing phenylalanine or tryptophan. The D gene is left open where the match is weak. Expanded clones get a size class; other rows say once, few or many, or leave the size out.

j_call: TRBJ2-7
clone_size: -
d_call: -
v_call: TRBV10-3
cdr3_nt: TGTGCCATCAGTGAACCGACGTACCCCAATCAGTACTTC
cdr3_aa: CAISEPTYPNQYF

j_call: TRBJ1-5
clone_size: -
d_call: TRBD1
v_call: TRBV18
cdr3_nt: TGTGCCAGCTCACCAAAGCTCCTTGGACAGGGTAGACAGCCCCAGCATTTT
cdr3_aa: CASSPKLLGQGRQPQHF

j_call: TRBJ2-3
clone_size: few
d_call: -
v_call: TRBV11-2
cdr3_nt: TGTGCCAGCAGCTTAGAATGGGGAGGCGCAGATACGCAGTATTTT
cdr3_aa: CASSLEWGGADTQYF

j_call: TRBJ1-1
clone_size: few
d_call: TRBD1
v_call: TRBV11-1
cdr3_nt: TGTGCCAGCAGCCCCAACCCCCGGGCAGGGGGCCAGAACACTGAAGCTTTCTTT
cdr3_aa: CASSPNPRAGGQNTEAFF

j_call: TRBJ1-2
clone_size: -
d_call: TRBD1
v_call: TRBV6-2/TRBV6-3
cdr3_nt: TGTGCCAGCGAAAGGGACAGGGGGCCCGCGCGAACGTCCTATGGCTACACCTTC
cdr3_aa: CASERDRGPARTSYGYTF

j_call: TRBJ1-2
clone_size: few
d_call: -
v_call: TRBV5-1
cdr3_nt: TGCGCCAGCAGCGTTCCGACAGCGAACTTAGACGGCTACACCTTC
cdr3_aa: CASSVPTANLDGYTF

j_call: TRBJ1-5
clone_size: many
d_call: -
v_call: TRBV9
cdr3_nt: TGTGCCAGCAGCGCCTCCGGGGACAGCAATCAGCCCCAGCATTTT
cdr3_aa: CASSASGDSNQPQHF

j_call: TRBJ1-5
clone_size: few
d_call: -
v_call: TRBV3-1
cdr3_nt: TGTGCCAGCAGCCAAGCCACCTGGGGGGAGCCCCAGCATTTT
cdr3_aa: CASSQATWGEPQHF

j_call: TRBJ1-1
clone_size: many
d_call: -
v_call: TRBV15
cdr3_nt: TGTGCCACCAGCAGAGCCAGGGACACTGAAGCTTTCTTT
cdr3_aa: CATSRARDTEAFF

j_call: TRBJ2-7
clone_size: -
d_call: TRBD1
v_call: TRBV12-3/TRBV12-4
cdr3_nt: TGTGCCAGCAGTGGGACAGGGAAAGACGAGCAGTACTTC
cdr3_aa: CASSGTGKDEQYF

j_call: TRBJ1-2
clone_size: many
d_call: -
v_call: TRBV6-1
cdr3_nt: TGTGCCAGCAGAGATCATTGGGCCGCCGCTTGGGGCTACACCTTC
cdr3_aa: CASRDHWAAAWGYTF

j_call: TRBJ2-2
clone_size: -
d_call: TRBD1
v_call: TRBV14
cdr3_nt: TGTGCCAGCAGCGACTTCGGGACAGTCAACACCGGGGAGCTGTTTTTT
cdr3_aa: CASSDFGTVNTGELFF

j_call: TRBJ2-7
clone_size: many
d_call: TRBD2
v_call: TRBV5-1
cdr3_nt: TGCGCCAGCAGCTTAGGGACTATGACCTCCTACGAGCAGTACTTC
cdr3_aa: CASSLGTMTSYEQYF

j_call: TRBJ1-1
clone_size: many
d_call: -
v_call: TRBV7-9
cdr3_nt: TGTGCCAGCAGCTTAACTGAGGGCACTGAAGCTTTCTTT
cdr3_aa: CASSLTEGTEAFF

j_call: TRBJ1-2
clone_size: many
d_call: TRBD1
v_call: TRBV6-2/TRBV6-3
cdr3_nt: TGTGCCAGCAGCATGACAGGGGTCTATGGCTACACCTTC
cdr3_aa: CASSMTGVYGYTF

j_call: TRBJ2-7
clone_size: many
d_call: TRBD1
v_call: TRBV6-1
cdr3_nt: TGTGCCAGCAGGAAAAAGGGGACAGGGGGCGTCTACGAGCAGTACTTC
cdr3_aa: CASRKKGTGGVYEQYF

j_call: TRBJ1-2
clone_size: many
d_call: -
v_call: TRBV29-1
cdr3_nt: TGCAGCGTTGCGTGGGGTAACTATGGCTACACCTTC
cdr3_aa: CSVAWGNYGYTF

j_call: TRBJ1-1
clone_size: -
d_call: -
v_call: TRBV6-2/TRBV6-3
cdr3_nt: TGTGCCAGCAGTTATTCGCCCGTGAACACTGAAGCTTTCTTT
cdr3_aa: CASSYSPVNTEAFF

j_call: TRBJ1-2
clone_size: -
d_call: -
v_call: TRBV19
cdr3_nt: TGTGCCAGTAGTATCTCCCGGGGCAGTTTCTATGGCTACACCTTC
cdr3_aa: CASSISRGSFYGYTF

j_call: TRBJ1-3
clone_size: many
d_call: -
v_call: TRBV19
cdr3_nt: TGTGCCAGTAGTATAACCTCACGAGTGGAGGCCAACACCATATATTTT
cdr3_aa: CASSITSRVEANTIYF

j_call: TRBJ1-6
clone_size: many
d_call: -
v_call: TRBV12-3/TRBV12-4
cdr3_nt: TGTGCCAGCAGCGATCTTTTGGGGGGGAGCAATTCACCCCTCCACTTT
cdr3_aa: CASSDLLGGSNSPLHF

j_call: TRBJ2-6
clone_size: many
d_call: -
v_call: TRBV15
cdr3_nt: TGTGCCACCAGCAGGATTATAGGGGATCCTGGGGCCAACGTCCTGACTTTC
cdr3_aa: CATSRIIGDPGANVLTF

j_call: TRBJ1-1
clone_size: many
d_call: -
v_call: TRBV29-1
cdr3_nt: TGCAGCGTTTCGAAGGGGGAGTGGGGCACTGAAGCTTTCTTT
cdr3_aa: CSVSKGEWGTEAFF

j_call: TRBJ1-2
clone_size: -
d_call: -
v_call: TRBV7-2
cdr3_nt: TGTGCCAGCAGCCCACACGGGTGGGAGGTGGAAGGCTACACCTTC
cdr3_aa: CASSPHGWEVEGYTF

j_call: TRBJ2-2
clone_size: many
d_call: TRBD2
v_call: TRBV11-2
cdr3_nt: TGTGCCAGCAGCTTAGAACTAGCGGTCACCGGGGAGCTGTTTTTT
cdr3_aa: CASSLELAVTGELFF

j_call: TRBJ2-7
clone_size: many
d_call: -
v_call: TRBV12-3/TRBV12-4
cdr3_nt: TGTGCCAGCAGGGTCAGGGGGGCCTCCTACGAGCAGTACTTC
cdr3_aa: CASRVRGASYEQYF

j_call: TRBJ1-2
clone_size: -
d_call: TRBD1
v_call: TRBV4-1
cdr3_nt: TGCGCCAGCAGCCAAGATAATGGGGGACAGAGACTCCTTGTTGGTGGCTACACCTTC
cdr3_aa: CASSQDNGGQRLLVGGYTF

j_call: TRBJ1-2
clone_size: many
d_call: -
v_call: TRBV12-5
cdr3_nt: TGTGCTAGTGGTTTTGGAGGGGCTAACTATGGCTACACCTTC
cdr3_aa: CASGFGGANYGYTF

j_call: TRBJ1-1
clone_size: many
d_call: -
v_call: TRBV11-2
cdr3_nt: TGTGCCAGCAGCTTAGTCTTAAGTGTGACTGAAGCTTTCTTT
cdr3_aa: CASSLVLSVTEAFF

j_call: TRBJ1-5
clone_size: many
d_call: -
v_call: TRBV12-3/TRBV12-4
cdr3_nt: TGTGCCAGCAGCCTCCATCGACAGGCCGGAAATCAGCCCCAGCATTTT
cdr3_aa: CASSLHRQAGNQPQHF

j_call: TRBJ2-5
clone_size: -
d_call: -
v_call: TRBV11-2
cdr3_nt: TGTGCCAGCAGCTTCCTCATCGGGGCCGAGACCCAGTACTTC
cdr3_aa: CASSFLIGAETQYF

j_call: TRBJ1-1
clone_size: many
d_call: TRBD1
v_call: TRBV28
cdr3_nt: TGTGGCTTGACAGGGCCGAACACTGAAGCTTTCTTT
cdr3_aa: CGLTGPNTEAFF

j_call: TRBJ1-2
clone_size: -
d_call: -
v_call: TRBV19
cdr3_nt: TGTGCCAGTAGCAAGGGCCCCCCTCATGGCTACACCTTC
cdr3_aa: CASSKGPPHGYTF

j_call: TRBJ2-5
clone_size: -
d_call: -
v_call: TRBV7-2
cdr3_nt: TGTGCCAGCAGCGGCACCAACTTAGAGACCCAGTACTTC
cdr3_aa: CASSGTNLETQYF

j_call: TRBJ2-4
clone_size: few
d_call: TRBD2
v_call: TRBV7-9
cdr3_nt: TGTGCCAGCAGCTGGCAGCGGGGGGGCAACATTAAGTACTTC
cdr3_aa: CASSWQRGGNIKYF

j_call: TRBJ1-2
clone_size: many
d_call: TRBD1
v_call: TRBV28
cdr3_nt: TGTGCCAGCAGTCTAGACAGGGGGCAAAGCTACACCTTC
cdr3_aa: CASSLDRGQSYTF

j_call: TRBJ1-1
clone_size: many
d_call: -
v_call: TRBV6-5
cdr3_nt: TGTGCCAGCAGTTACTCGAGGAGGGTCTTAGAAGCTTTCTTT
cdr3_aa: CASSYSRRVLEAFF

j_call: TRBJ1-2
clone_size: many
d_call: -
v_call: TRBV20-1
cdr3_nt: TGCAGTGCCAGAGGCGGGACCGGCTATGGCTACACCTTC
cdr3_aa: CSARGGTGYGYTF

j_call: TRBJ2-7
clone_size: many
d_call: -
v_call: TRBV12-3/TRBV12-4
cdr3_nt: TGTGCCAGCAGTTTTTGGCAGGGAAACGAGCAGTACTTC
cdr3_aa: CASSFWQGNEQYF

j_call: TRBJ2-2
clone_size: many
d_call: -
v_call: TRBV10-3
cdr3_nt: TGTGCCATCAGGACACAGACAGCCGAAGGTTCCACCGGGGAGCTGTTTTTT
cdr3_aa: CAIRTQTAEGSTGELFF

j_call: TRBJ2-2
clone_size: many
d_call: TRBD1
v_call: TRBV2
cdr3_nt: TGTGCCAGCAGTGGGACAGGGGGTAGCACCGGGGAGCTGTTTTTT
cdr3_aa: CASSGTGGSTGELFF

j_call: TRBJ1-2
clone_size: many
d_call: TRBD1
v_call: TRBV27
cdr3_nt: TGTGCCAGCAGGGGACAGTCCGTCTATGGCTACACCTTC
cdr3_aa: CASRGQSVYGYTF

j_call: TRBJ2-7
clone_size: many
d_call: -
v_call: TRBV16
cdr3_nt: TGTGCCAGTCTGGGACACCTCTCCTACGAGCAGTACTTC
cdr3_aa: CASLGHLSYEQYF

j_call: TRBJ1-2
clone_size: many
d_call: -
v_call: TRBV27
cdr3_nt: TGTGCCAGCAGTTTGGGGGGGGCAGGCTATGGCTACACCTTC
cdr3_aa: CASSLGGAGYGYTF

j_call: TRBJ2-7
clone_size: -
d_call: -
v_call: TRBV6-4
cdr3_nt: TGTGCCAGTCTCTGGACAAGCGGGTACGAGCAGTACTTC
cdr3_aa: CASLWTSGYEQYF

j_call: TRBJ1-1
clone_size: -
d_call: -
v_call: TRBV12-3/TRBV12-4
cdr3_nt: TGTGCCAGCAGTTTCTGGCAGGGAAGCACTGAAGCTTTCTTT
cdr3_aa: CASSFWQGSTEAFF

j_call: TRBJ2-5
clone_size: -
d_call: TRBD2
v_call: TRBV6-1
cdr3_nt: TGTGCCAGCCGACTAGCGGGGGGCTACCAACAAGAGACCCAGTACTTC
cdr3_aa: CASRLAGGYQQETQYF

j_call: TRBJ1-5
clone_size: many
d_call: -
v_call: TRBV19
cdr3_nt: TGTGCCAGTAGTGCCCGACGGGATCAGCCCCAGCATTTT
cdr3_aa: CASSARRDQPQHF

j_call: TRBJ1-5
clone_size: -
d_call: -
v_call: TRBV6-1
cdr3_nt: TGTGCCAGCAGTGTCCTTGTGACCCGGGTCCGTCAGCCCCAGCATTTT
cdr3_aa: CASSVLVTRVRQPQHF

j_call: TRBJ1-1
clone_size: -
d_call: -
v_call: TRBV12-3/TRBV12-4
cdr3_nt: TGTGCCAGCAGTCCCCGTGGGGCAATGCGGAACACTGAAGCTTTCTTT
cdr3_aa: CASSPRGAMRNTEAFF

j_call: TRBJ1-5
clone_size: -
d_call: -
v_call: TRBV5-6
cdr3_nt: TGTGCCAGCAGCTTGGGGGCCCTATGGCCCCAGCATTTT
cdr3_aa: CASSLGALWPQHF

j_call: TRBJ2-2
clone_size: -
d_call: -
v_call: TRBV12-3/TRBV12-4
cdr3_nt: TGTGCCAGCAGGGGGGTCGGCACCGGGGAGCTGTTTTTT
cdr3_aa: CASRGVGTGELFF

j_call: TRBJ2-7
clone_size: -
d_call: -
v_call: TRBV15
cdr3_nt: TGTGCCACCAGCAGTAACCAGGGGAACGAGCAGTACTTC
cdr3_aa: CATSSNQGNEQYF

j_call: TRBJ2-3
clone_size: many
d_call: TRBD2
v_call: TRBV6-2/TRBV6-3
cdr3_nt: TGTGCCAGCAGTCCTAGGCTAGCGGGGGGAGATACGCAGTATTTT
cdr3_aa: CASSPRLAGGDTQYF

j_call: TRBJ1-2
clone_size: many
d_call: -
v_call: TRBV28
cdr3_nt: TGTGCCAGCAGTTTAGGTCCGAGCCTCTATGGCTACACCTTC
cdr3_aa: CASSLGPSLYGYTF

j_call: TRBJ1-1
clone_size: many
d_call: -
v_call: TRBV12-3/TRBV12-4
cdr3_nt: TGTGCCAGCAGTTCAGGGCTGGACACTGAAGCTTTCTTT
cdr3_aa: CASSSGLDTEAFF

j_call: TRBJ2-2
clone_size: -
d_call: -
v_call: TRBV6-1
cdr3_nt: TGTGCCAGCATCTCCGGCGGACTGAACACCGGGGAGCTGTTTTTT
cdr3_aa: CASISGGLNTGELFF